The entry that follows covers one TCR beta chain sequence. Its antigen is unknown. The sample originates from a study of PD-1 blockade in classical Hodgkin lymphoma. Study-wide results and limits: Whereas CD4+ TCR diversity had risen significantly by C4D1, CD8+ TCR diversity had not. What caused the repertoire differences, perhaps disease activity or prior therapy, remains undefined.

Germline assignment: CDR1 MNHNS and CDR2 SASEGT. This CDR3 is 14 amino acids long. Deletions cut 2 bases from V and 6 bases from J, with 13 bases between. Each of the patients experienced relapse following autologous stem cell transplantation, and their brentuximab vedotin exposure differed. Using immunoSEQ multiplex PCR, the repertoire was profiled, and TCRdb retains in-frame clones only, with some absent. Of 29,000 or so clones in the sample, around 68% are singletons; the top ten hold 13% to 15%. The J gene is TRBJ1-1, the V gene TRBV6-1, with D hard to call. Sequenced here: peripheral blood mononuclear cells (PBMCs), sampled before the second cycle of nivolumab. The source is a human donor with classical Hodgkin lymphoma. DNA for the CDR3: TGTGCCAGCAGTGAAAGACCCGGCGGGGCTGAAGCTTTCTTT. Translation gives CASSERPGGAEAFF.